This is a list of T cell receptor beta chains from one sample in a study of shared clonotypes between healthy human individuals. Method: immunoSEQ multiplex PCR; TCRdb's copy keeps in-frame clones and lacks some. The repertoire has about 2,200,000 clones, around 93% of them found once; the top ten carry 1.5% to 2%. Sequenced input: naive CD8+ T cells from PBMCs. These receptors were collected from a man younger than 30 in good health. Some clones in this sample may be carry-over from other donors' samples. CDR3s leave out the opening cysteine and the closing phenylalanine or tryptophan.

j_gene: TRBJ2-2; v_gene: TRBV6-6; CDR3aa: ASSYYRGTGELF
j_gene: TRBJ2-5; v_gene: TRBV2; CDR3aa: ASSSRRTGGFLGEETQY
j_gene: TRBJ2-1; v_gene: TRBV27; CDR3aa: ASSLGDGSYNEQF
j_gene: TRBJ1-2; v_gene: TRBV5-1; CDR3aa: ASSFQTRNYGYT
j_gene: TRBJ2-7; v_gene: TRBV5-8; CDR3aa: ASSLIASSYEQY
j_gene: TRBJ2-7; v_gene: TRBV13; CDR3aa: ASSPETSYEQY
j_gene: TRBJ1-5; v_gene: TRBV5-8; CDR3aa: ASSLIRDQPQH
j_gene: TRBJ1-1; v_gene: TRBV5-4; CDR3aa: ASSVSGLNTEAF
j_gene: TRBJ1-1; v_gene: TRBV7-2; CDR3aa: ASSFHPGYLNTEAF
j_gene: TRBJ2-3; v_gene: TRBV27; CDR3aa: ASRPRGLKSTDTQY
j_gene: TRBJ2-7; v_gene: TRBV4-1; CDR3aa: ASSQEPGYEQY
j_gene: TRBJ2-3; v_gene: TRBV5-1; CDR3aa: ACASTDTQY
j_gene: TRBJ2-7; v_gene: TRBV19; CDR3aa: ASSKGEAGVSYEQY
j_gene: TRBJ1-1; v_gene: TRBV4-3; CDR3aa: ASSFRVNTEAF
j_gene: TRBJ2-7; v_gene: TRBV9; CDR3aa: ASSVEGAPYEQY
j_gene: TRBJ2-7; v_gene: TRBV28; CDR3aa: ASSDFTGYLYEQY
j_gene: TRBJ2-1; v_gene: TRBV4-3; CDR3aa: ASSQGVVGRTADEQF
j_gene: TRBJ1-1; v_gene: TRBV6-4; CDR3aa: ASSTGGPKEAF
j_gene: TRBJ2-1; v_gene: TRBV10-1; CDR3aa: ASTGKKGTISYNEQF
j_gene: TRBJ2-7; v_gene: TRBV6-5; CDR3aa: ASSVRVSGIYEQY
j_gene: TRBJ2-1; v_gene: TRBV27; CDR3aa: ASRLTPLATYNEQF
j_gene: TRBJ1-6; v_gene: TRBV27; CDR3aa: ASSPGQGGNSPLH
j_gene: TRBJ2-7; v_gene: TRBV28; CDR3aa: ASSATWTESYEQY
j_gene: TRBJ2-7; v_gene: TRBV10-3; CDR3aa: AISESKGGGYEQY
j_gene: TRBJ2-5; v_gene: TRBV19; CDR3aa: ASSIRALARQETQY
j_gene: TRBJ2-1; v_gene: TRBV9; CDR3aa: ASSVGGGPYNEQF
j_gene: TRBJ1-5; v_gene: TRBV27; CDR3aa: ASSLVSGGAYSNQPQH
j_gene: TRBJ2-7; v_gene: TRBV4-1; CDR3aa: ASSQLAGQPYEQY
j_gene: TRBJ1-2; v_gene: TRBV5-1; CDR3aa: ASSLETGGFGYGYT
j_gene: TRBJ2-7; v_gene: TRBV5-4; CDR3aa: ASSAGGPRSYEQY
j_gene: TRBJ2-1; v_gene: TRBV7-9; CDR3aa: ASSLSGLALSNEQF
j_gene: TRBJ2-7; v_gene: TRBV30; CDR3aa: AADLLGYEQY
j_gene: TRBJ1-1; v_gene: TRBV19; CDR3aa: ASSITDMNTEAF
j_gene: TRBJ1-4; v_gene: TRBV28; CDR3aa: ASSSLAFLSTGTEKLF
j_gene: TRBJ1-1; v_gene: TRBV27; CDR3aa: ASSLSWGAGNTEAF
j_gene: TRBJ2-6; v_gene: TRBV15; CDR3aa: ATSREHDRGLKANVLT
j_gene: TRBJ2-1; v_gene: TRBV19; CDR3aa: ASSIVPREGPYNEQF
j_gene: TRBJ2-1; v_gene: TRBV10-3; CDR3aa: AISESIGTSRSSYNEQF
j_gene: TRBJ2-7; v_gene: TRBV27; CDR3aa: ASSLSMLAGTYEQY
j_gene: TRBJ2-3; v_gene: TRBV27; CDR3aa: ASSLIGAGGNKDTQY
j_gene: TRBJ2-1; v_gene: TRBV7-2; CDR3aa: ASSLTSRDNEQF
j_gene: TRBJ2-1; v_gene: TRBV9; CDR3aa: ASSPTSGRAYEQF
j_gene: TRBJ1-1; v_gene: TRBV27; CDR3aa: ASSAYKNTEAF
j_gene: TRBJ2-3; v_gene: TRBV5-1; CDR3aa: ASSLRSPNTDTQY
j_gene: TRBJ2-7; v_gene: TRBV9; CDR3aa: ASSVAQGESYEQY
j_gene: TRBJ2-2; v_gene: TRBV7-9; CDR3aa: ASSLDLGETAGELF
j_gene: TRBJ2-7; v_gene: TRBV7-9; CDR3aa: ASSFQGWAYEQY
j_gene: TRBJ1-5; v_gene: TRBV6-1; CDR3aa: ASRADRNSNQPQH
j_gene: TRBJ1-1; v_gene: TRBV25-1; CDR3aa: ASSEWDYREGLNTEAF
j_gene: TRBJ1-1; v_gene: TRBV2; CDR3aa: ASSIQGGHMNTEAF
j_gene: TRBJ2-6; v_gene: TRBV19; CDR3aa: ASSMKGRVSGANVLT
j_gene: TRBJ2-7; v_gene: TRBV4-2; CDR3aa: ASSQARWDLGFYEQY
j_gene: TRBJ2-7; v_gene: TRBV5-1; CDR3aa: ASWINSPFEQY
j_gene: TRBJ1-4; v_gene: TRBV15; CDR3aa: ATSRDGGTNEKLF
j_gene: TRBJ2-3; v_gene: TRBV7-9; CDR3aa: ASSLRGVKDTQY
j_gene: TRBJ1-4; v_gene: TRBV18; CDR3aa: ASSLEPLNEKLF
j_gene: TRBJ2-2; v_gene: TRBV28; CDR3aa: ASSLRTSGINTGELF
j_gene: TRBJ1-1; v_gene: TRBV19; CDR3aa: ASSMSAGVAVNTEAF
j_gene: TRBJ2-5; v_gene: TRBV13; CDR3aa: ASSLAAAGGTQY
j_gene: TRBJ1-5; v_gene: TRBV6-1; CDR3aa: ASSEFRGNNQPQH